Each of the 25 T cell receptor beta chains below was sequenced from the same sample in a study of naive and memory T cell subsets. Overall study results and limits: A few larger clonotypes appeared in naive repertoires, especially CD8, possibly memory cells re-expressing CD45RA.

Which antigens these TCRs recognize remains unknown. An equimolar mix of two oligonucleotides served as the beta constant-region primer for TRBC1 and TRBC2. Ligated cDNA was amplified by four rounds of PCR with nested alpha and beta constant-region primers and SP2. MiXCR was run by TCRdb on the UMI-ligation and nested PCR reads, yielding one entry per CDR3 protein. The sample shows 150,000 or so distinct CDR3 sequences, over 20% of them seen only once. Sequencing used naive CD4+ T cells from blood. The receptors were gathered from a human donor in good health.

CDR3 loop: CASSLDPATDTQYF. Written as DNA, the CDR3 is TGTGCCAGCAGTTTAGACCCGGCCACAGATACGCAGTATTTT. The rearrangement links TRBV12-3 or TRBV12-4 to TRBJ2-3; D gene unclear. This CDR3 has 14 amino acids. Trimming removed 1 base at V and 2 bases at J, with 7 bases between.

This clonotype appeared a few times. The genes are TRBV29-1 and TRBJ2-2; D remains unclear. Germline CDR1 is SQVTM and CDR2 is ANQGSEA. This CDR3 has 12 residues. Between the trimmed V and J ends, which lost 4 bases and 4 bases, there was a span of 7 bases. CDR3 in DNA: TGCAGCGTTGTTCGACTCACCGGGGAGCTGTTTTTT. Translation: CSVVRLTGELFF.

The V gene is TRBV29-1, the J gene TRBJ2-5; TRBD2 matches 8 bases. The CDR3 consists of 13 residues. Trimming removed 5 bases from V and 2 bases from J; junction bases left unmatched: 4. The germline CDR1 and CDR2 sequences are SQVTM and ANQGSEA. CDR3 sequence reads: CSVPSGSQETQYF. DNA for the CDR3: TGCAGCGTTCCAAGCGGGAGTCAAGAGACCCAGTACTTC.

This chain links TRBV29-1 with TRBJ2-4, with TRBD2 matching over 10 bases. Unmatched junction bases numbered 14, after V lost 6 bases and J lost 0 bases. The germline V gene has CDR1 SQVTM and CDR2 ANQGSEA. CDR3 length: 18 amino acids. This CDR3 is CSVGRLAGDTLAKNIQYF. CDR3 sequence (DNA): TGCAGCGTGGGACGGCTAGCGGGAGATACTCTAGCCAAAAACATTCAGTACTTC.

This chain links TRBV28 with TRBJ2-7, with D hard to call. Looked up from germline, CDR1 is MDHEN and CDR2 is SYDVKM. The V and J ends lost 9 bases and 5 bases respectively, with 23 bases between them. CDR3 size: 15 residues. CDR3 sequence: CASYPGQAGIHEQYF. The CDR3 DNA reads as TGTGCCAGTTACCCTGGCCAGGCAGGTATCCACGAGCAGTACTTC.

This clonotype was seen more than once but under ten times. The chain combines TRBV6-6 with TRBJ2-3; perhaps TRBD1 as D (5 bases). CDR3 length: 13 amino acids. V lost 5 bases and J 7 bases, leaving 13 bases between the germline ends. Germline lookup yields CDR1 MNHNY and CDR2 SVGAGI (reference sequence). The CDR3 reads CASSQRTPNTQYF. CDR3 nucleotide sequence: TGTGCCAGCAGTCAACGGACACCTAATACGCAGTATTTT.

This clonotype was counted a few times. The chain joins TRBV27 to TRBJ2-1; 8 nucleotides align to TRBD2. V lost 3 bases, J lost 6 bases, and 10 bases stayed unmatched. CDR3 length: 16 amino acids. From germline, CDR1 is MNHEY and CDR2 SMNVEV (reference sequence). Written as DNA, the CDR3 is TGTGCCAGCAGTTTCCTACCGGGACTAGGTTTCAATGAGCAGTTCTTC. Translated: CASSFLPGLGFNEQFF.

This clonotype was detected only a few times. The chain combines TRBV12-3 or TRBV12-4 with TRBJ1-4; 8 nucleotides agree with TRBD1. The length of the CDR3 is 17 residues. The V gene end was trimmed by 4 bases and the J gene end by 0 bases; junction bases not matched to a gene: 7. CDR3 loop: CASSSQTGVSTNEKLFF. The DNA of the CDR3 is TGTGCCAGCAGTTCTCAGACAGGGGTGTCAACTAATGAAAAACTGTTTTTT.

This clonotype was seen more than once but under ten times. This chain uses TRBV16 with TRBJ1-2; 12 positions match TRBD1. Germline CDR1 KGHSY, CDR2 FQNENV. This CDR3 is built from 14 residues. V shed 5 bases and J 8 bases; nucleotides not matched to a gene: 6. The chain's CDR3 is CASSWGQGAGGYTF. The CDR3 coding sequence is TGTGCCAGCAGCTGGGGACAGGGGGCTGGAGGCTACACCTTC.

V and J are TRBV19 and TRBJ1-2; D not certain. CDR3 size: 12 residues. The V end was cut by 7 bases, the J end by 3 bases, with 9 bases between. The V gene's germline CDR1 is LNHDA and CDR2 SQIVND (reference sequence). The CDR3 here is CASTPGYYGYTF. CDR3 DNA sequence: TGTGCCAGTACCCCGGGGTACTATGGCTACACCTTC. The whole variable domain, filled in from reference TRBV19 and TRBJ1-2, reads DGGITQSPKYLFRKEGQNVTLSCEQNLNHDAMYWYRQDPGQGLRLIYYSQIVNDFQKGDIAEGYSVSREKKESFPLTVTSAQKNPTAFYLCASTPGYYGYTFGSGTRLTVV.

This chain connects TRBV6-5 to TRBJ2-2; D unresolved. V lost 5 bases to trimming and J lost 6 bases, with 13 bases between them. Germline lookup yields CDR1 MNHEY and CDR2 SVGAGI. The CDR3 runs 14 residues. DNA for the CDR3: TGTGCCAGCAGTAAGGCCGTAGTCTCCGGGGAGCTGTTTTTT. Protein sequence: CASSKAVVSGELFF.

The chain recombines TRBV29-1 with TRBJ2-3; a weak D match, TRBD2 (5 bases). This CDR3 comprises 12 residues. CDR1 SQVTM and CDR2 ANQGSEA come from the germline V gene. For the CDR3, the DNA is TGCACCCTGCAGGAACTAGAGAATACGCAGTATTTT. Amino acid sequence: CTLQELENTQYF.

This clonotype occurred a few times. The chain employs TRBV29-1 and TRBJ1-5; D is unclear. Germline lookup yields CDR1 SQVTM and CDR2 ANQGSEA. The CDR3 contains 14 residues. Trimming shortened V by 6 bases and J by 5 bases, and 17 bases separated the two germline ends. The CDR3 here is CSVSPGSGDQPQHF. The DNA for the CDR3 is TGCAGCGTCTCCCCCGGCTCGGGCGATCAGCCCCAGCATTTT.

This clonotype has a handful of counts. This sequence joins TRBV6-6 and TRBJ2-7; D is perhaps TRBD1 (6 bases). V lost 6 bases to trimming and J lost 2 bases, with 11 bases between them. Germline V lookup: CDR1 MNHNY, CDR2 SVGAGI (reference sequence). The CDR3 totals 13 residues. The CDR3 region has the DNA TGTGCCAGCAGACACAGGGTTACCTACGAGCAGTACTTC. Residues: CASRHRVTYEQYF.

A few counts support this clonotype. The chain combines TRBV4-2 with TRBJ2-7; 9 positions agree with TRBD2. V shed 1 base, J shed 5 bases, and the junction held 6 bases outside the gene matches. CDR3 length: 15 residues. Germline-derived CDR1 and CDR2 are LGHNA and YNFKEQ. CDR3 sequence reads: CASSQAAGGLNEQYF. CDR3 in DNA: TGTGCCAGCAGCCAAGCCGCGGGAGGGCTAAACGAGCAGTACTTC.

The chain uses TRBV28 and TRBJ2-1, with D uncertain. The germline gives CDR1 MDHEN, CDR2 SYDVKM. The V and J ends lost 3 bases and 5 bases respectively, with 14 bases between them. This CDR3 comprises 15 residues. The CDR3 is CASSFSPEYDNEQFF. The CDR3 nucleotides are TGTGCCAGCAGTTTCTCACCGGAGTACGACAATGAGCAGTTCTTC.

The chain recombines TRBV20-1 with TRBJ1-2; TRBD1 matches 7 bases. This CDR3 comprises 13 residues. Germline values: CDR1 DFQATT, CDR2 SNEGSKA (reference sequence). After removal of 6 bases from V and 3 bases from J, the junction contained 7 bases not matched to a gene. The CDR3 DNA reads TGCAGTGCGAGCTACAGGGGATACTATGGCTACACCTTC. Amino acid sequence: CSASYRGYYGYTF.

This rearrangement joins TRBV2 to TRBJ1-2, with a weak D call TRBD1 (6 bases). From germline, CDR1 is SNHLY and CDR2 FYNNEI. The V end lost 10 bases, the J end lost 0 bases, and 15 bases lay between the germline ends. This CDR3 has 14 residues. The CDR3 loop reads CAIDHRVANYGYTF. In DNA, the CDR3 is TGTGCCATAGATCACAGGGTAGCTAACTATGGCTACACCTTC.

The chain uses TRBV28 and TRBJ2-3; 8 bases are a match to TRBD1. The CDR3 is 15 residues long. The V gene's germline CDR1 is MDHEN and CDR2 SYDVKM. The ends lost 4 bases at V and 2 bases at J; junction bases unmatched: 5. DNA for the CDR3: TGTGCCAGCAGTTCCCGGACAGGGTACACAGATACGCAGTATTTT. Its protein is CASSSRTGYTDTQYF.

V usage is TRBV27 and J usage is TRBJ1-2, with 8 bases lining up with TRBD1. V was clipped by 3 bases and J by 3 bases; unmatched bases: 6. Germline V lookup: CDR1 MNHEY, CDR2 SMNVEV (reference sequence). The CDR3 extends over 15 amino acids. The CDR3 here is CASSLWQGAYYGYTF. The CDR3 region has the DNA TGTGCCAGCAGTTTGTGGCAGGGGGCTTACTATGGCTACACCTTC.

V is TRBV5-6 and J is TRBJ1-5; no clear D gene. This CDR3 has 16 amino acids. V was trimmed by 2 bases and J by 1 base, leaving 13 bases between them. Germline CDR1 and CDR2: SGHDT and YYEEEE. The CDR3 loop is CASSLKGRSSNQPQHF. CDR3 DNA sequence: TGTGCCAGCAGCTTAAAGGGAAGATCCAGCAATCAGCCCCAGCATTTT.

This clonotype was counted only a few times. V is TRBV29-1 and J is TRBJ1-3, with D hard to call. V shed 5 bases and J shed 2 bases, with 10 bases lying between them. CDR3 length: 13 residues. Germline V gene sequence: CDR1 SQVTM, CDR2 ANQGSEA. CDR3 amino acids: CSVKTGTGNTIYF. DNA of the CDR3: TGCAGCGTTAAAACCGGGACTGGAAACACCATATATTTT.

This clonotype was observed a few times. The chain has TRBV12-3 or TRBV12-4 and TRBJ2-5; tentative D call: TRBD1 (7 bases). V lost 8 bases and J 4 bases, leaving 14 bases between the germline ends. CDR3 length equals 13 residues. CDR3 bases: TGTGCCAGCGGGCGACAGGGAGGAGAGACCCAGTACTTC. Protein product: CASGRQGGETQYF.

The CDR3 nucleotides are TGTGCCAGCCGGACAGGACTACCGTTTCCCACAGATACGCAGTATTTT. It is translated as CASRTGLPFPTDTQYF. This chain joins TRBV6-5 and TRBJ2-3; maybe TRBD1 (7 bases). This CDR3 contains 16 residues. Germline CDR1 reads MNHEY; CDR2 reads SVGAGI. V was clipped by 8 bases and J by 2 bases, with 20 bases between them.

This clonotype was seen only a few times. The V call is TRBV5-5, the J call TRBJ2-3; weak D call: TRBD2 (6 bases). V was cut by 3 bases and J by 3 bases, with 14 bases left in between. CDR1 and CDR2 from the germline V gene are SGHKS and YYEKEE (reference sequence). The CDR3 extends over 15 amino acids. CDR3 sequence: CASSWRGAGTDTQYF. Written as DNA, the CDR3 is TGTGCCAGCAGCTGGCGGGGCGCGGGGACAGATACGCAGTATTTT. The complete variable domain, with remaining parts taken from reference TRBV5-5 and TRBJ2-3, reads DAGVTQSPTHLIKTRGQQVTLRCSPISGHKSVSWYQQVLGQGPQFIFQYYEKEERGRGNFPDRFSARQFPNYSSELNVNALLLGDSALYLCASSWRGAGTDTQYFGPGTRLTVL.